This T cell receptor (beta chain) was captured by sequencing in a study of blood T cell repertoires in COVID-19 (dated by TCRdb to about 2020). About the study as a whole: Collaborator samples came from the United States, Italy and Spain and covered acute and convalescent phases of COVID-19. The prospective study material was composed of cDNA or gDNA derived from T cells, B-cell-depleted T cells, or PBMCs. Deeply sampled blood TCRbeta repertoires from subjects exposed to, actively infected with, or recovered from COVID-19 were included in the dataset. A freely available public database, intended as a resource for researchers studying the immune response to SARS-CoV-2, is where the repertoires were released. The samples were drawn from the first 160 participants of the ongoing ImmuneRACE study and from 1,200 or so subjects provided by 6 global collaborators. A de-identified subject ID, COVID-19 status, age in years and sex were almost always included in the sample metadata. Where available, HLA class I and class II types were obtained from metadata supplied by the sample provider rather than from assay-based typing. The investigation overall reported the following: The amount of clinical and demographic metadata varied by source and participant and was provided uncurated.

Per the germline V gene, KGHSH is the CDR1 and LQKENI is the CDR2. The CDR3 goes from the cysteine to the phenylalanine over 16 residues. Only the CDR3 DNA stays, 48 bases, in frame from base 1. V trim: 3 bases; J trim: 4 bases; unmatched bases: 5. TCRbeta CDR3 regions were amplified from genomic DNA by means of the immunoSEQ Assay, a bias-controlled multiplex PCR. Per the authors' processing: The number of nucleated cells in each sample was estimated by amplification of reference gene primers within the assay. Sequence reads were collapsed and filtered to measure the absolute abundance of every unique TCRbeta CDR3 rearrangement. For each sample, productive Simpson clonality was calculated as the square root of Simpson's diversity index across productive rearrangements. TCRdb obtained this table from immuneACCESS and retained in-frame rearrangements with V and J assigned. These tables miss some clones; where compared with another copy, unresolved V genes account for less than half of the shortfall, and the remainder is unexplained. D and trimming were read from the DNA, whereas the V and J calls and clone size are those reported in that table. The sample yields fewer than 100,000 clones; roughly 84% were counted once. The top ten clonotypes cover less than 5% of the sample.

About this clone: Its antigen is currently not known. No base qualities exist here, and no much larger clone lies one base off it.

The collaborating institutions used their own protocols to collect whole blood in K2EDTA tubes. For TCRbeta analysis, collaborator samples were shipped as frozen whole blood, as isolated PBMCs, or as DNA extracted from either sample type. The TCR sequence derives from a woman aged 80 or over with acute or convalescent COVID-19. The sequencing input was peripheral blood. Recombination connected TRBV18 to TRBJ2-6, and TRBD1 aligns with 8 junction nucleotides. The CDR3 protein: CASSPQGALGANVLTF. The DNA is as follows: TGTGCCAGCTCACCTCAGGGGGCTCTGGGGGCCAACGTCCTGACTTTC.